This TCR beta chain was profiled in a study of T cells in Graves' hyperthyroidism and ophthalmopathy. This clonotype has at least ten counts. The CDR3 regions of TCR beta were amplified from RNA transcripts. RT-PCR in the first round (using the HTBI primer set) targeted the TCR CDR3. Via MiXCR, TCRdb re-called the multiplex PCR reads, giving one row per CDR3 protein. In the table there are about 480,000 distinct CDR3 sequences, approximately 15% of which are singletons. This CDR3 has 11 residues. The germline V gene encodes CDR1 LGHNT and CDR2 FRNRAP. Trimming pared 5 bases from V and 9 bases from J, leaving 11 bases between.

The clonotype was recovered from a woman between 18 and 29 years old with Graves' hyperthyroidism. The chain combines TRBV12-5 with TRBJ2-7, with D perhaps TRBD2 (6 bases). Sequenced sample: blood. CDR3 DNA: TGTGCTAGTGGTACCTCGGAGGGGCAGTACTTC. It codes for CASGTSEGQYF.